This TCR beta chain was sequenced during a study of identical twins. This clonotype was seen ten or more times. Trimming pared 5 bases from V and 7 bases from J, leaving 18 bases between. The CDR3 loop spans 15 amino acids. Germline V gene sequence: CDR1 DFQATT, CDR2 SNEGSKA (reference sequence). Through template switching, a universal primer site was introduced, and the cDNA contained unique molecular identifiers. TCRdb reprocessed the 5' RACE reads with MiXCR, giving one entry per CDR3 protein. This sample has fewer than 250,000 distinct CDR3 sequences, with around 10% found just once. Every sampled donor was Caucasian and healthy.

The sequence was collected from a woman younger than 30 in good health. This rearrangement joins TRBV20-1 to TRBJ1-6; no clear D. Sequenced: memory (CD45RO+) T cells sorted from blood. CDR3 loop: CSAVDKFRGNSPLHF. The CDR3 coding sequence is TGCAGTGCTGTTGACAAATTCCGGGGAAATTCACCCCTCCACTTT.